This section outlines one T cell receptor beta chain sequence together with its context. The data are from a study of blood T cell repertoires in COVID-19. Generated by immunoSEQ multiplex PCR, the TCRdb table keeps only in-frame clones and is missing some. The sample carries 150,000 to 200,000 clones, roughly four fifths recorded once. The CDR3 loop spans 16 amino acids. The ends lost 4 bases at V and 5 bases at J; junction bases unmatched: 8. Germline V gene data show CDR1 as LNHDA and CDR2 as SQIVND (reference sequence). The TCR comes from a human donor in a cohort sampled during active COVID-19. What was sequenced was peripheral blood. V is TRBV19 and J is TRBJ2-2; 9 bases line up with TRBD1. As DNA, the CDR3 is TGTGCCAGTAGTAGGGACAGGGTCGGGAGGACCGGGGAGCTGTTTTTT. Translation gives CASSRDRVGRTGELFF.